This TCR beta chain was documented in a study of T-cell reconstitution after alpha-beta-depleted transplantation in children. Unique molecular identifiers were used to barcode this TCRbeta library. TCRdb independently ran MiXCR on the PCR reads; one entry per CDR3 protein. The sample includes about 980,000 distinct CDR3 sequences, roughly 31% of them seen just once. The study, taken as a whole, reports: Expanded graft clones, several hundred of them, were reportedly the source of alpha-beta T cells about two months after transplant. It was newly produced T cells that mostly accounted for T-cell counts and diversity one year after transplant. Surviving recipient T cells and thymic progenitors underlay high day-60 TCRbeta diversity in some patients.

With regard to this clonotype: Its antigen remains unidentified.

After removal of 5 bases from V and 0 bases from J, the junction contained 6 bases not matched to a gene. CDR3 length: 15 residues. Germline CDR1 and CDR2: SGHRS and YFSETQ. The chain couples TRBV5-1 to TRBJ2-7, with 9 nucleotides matching TRBD2. The origin of this receptor is a boy younger than two who had a stem cell transplant for SCID, so the T cells may come from the graft donor. Sequencing used PBMCs, mostly from graft donor cells, obtained 360 days after TCRalphabeta/CD19-depleted stem cell transplant. The CDR3 here is CASSRIAGDSYEQYF. As DNA, the CDR3 is TGCGCCAGCAGTCGGATAGCGGGGGACTCCTACGAGCAGTACTTC. Supplemented by reference TRBV5-1 and TRBJ2-7, the full variable domain reads KAGVTQTPRYLIKTRGQQVTLSCSPISGHRSVSWYQQTPGQGLQFLFEYFSETQRNKGNFPGRFSGRQFSNSRSEMNVSTLELGDSALYLCASSRIAGDSYEQYFGPGTRLTVT.